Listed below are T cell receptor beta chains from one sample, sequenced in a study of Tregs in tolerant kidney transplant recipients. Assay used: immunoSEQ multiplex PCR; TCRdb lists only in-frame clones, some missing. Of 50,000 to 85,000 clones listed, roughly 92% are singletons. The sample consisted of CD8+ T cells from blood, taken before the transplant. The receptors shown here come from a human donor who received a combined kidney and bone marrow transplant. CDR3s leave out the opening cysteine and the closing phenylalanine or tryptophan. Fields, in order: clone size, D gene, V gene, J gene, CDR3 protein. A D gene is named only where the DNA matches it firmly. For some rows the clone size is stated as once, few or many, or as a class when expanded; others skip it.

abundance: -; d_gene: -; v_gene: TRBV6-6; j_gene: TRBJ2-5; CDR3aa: ASSSRNSLSETQY
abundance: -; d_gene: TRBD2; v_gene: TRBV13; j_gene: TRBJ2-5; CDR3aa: ASSLGGIAGIETQY
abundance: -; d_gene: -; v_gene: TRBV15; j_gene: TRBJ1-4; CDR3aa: ATRELDEKLF
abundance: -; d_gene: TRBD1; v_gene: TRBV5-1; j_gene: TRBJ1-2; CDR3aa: ASSLEGGGYT
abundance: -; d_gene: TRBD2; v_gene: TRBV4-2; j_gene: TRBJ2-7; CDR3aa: ASSRLAGDPTEQY
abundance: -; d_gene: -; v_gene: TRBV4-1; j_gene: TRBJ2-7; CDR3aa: ASSYSTPMRSSYEQY
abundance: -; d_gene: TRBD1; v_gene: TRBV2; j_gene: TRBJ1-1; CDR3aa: ASSEGAVGSEAF
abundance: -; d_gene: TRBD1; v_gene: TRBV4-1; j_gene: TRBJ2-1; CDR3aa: ASSLQGSEQF
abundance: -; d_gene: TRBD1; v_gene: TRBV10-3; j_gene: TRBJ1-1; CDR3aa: AITEQGASEAF
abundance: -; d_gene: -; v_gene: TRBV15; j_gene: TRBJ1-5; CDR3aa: ATSKDLPREPQH
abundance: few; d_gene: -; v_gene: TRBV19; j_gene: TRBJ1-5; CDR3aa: ASSISQYNQPQH
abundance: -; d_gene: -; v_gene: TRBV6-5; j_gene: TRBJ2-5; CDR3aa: ASSYGRYTETQY
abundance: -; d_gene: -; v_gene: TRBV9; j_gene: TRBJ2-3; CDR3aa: ASSHPLTPTSTDTQY
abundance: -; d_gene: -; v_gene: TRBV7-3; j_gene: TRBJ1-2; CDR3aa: ASSLRIDRYNYGYT
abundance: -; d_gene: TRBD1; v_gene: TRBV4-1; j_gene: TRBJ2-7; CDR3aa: ASSLRGQPSYEQY
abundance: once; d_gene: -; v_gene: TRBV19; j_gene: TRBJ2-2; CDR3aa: ASTMWPQGNTGELF
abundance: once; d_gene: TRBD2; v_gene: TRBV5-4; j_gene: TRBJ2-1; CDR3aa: ASSWSGRNEQF
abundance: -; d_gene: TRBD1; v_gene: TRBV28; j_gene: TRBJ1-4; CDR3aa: ASSLLQGLAEKLF
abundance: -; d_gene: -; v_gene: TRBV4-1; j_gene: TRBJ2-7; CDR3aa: ASSQKMGGVGYEQY
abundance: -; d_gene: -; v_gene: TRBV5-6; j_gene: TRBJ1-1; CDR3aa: ASSLGVGGMNTEAF
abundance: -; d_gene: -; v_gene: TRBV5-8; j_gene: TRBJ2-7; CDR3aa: ASSYAPGQY
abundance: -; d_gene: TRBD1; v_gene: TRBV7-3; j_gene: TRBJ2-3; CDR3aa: ASSPVEWDRGTDTQY
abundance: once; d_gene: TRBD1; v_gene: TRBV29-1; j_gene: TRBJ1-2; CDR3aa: SVHLTRGQDYGYT
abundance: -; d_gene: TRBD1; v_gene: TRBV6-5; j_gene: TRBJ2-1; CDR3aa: ASSHGTGGRNEQF
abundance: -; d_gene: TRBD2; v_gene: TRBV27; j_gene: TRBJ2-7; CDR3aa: ASRWTSGSYEQY
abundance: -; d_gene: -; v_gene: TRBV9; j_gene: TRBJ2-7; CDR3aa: ASSESPDRSSYEQY
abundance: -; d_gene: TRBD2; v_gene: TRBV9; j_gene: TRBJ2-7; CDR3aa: ASSPSPGGTYEQY
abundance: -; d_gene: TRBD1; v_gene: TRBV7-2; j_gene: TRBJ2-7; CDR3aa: ASSTPGQSYEQY
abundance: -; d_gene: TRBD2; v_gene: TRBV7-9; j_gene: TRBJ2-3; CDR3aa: ASSLMSGGSKPDTQY
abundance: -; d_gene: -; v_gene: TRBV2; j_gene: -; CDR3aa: ASSPPGERISYEQY
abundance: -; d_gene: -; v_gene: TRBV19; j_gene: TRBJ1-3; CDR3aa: ASSMITRGNTIY
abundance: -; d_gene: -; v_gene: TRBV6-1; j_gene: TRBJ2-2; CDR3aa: ASSGSQGVFTGELF
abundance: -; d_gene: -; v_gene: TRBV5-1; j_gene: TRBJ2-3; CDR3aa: ASSEPGASTDTQY
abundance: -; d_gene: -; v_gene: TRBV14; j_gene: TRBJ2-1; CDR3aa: ASSTVDSLGEQF
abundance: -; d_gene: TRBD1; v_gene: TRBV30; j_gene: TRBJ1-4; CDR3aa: AWDSGTGGFNEKLF
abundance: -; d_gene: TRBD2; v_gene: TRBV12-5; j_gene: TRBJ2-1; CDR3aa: ASGDGLASHNEQF
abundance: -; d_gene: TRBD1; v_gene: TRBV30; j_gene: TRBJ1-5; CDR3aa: AWSVGTGIRQPQH
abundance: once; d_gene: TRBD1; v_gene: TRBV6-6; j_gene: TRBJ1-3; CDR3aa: ASSYEGAAGNTIY
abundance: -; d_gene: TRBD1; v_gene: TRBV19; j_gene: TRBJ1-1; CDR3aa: ASSMGQGAVTEAF
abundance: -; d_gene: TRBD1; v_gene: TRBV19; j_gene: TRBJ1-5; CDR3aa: ATELQGKGQPQH
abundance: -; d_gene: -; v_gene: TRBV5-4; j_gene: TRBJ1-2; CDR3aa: ASSPNVGGAYGYT
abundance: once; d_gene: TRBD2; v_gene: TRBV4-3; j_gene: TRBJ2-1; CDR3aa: ASSQDATSGLWGPYNEQF
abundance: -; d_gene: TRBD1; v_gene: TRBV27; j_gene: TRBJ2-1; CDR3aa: ASSSSGQQYNEQF
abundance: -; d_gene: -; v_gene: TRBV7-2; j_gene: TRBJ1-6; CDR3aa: ASCTSGGSPLH
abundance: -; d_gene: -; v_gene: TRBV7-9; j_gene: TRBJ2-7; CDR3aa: ASSLGSPGEQY
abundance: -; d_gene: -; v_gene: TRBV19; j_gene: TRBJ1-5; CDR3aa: ASTYASVNQPQH
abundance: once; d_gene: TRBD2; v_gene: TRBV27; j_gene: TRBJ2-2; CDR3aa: ASSPIAGGPNTGELF
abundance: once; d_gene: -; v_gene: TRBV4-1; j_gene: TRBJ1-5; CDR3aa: ASSQGDTSNQPQH
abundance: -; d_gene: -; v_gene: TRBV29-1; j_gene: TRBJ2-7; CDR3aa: SVRAGDSIGYEQY
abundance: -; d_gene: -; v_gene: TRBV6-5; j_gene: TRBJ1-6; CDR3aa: ASSYGEGTSPLH
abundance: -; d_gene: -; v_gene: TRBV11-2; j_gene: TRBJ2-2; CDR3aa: ASSLAGSEGELF